This is a list of T cell receptor beta chains from one sample in a study of T cell responses to AZD1222 COVID-19 vaccine. The assay was immunoSEQ multiplex PCR, and TCRdb's table has in-frame clones only and misses some. The sample lists about 130,000 clones; 89% were seen once. The material sequenced was peripheral blood, taken on day 0 of AZD1222 vaccination. Receptor source: an adult in good health. Each CDR3 is given with its conserved first and last residue. D genes are given only for firm matches. Where a row states a size, it is once, few, many or the class of an expanded clone; other rows omit it.

J | D | size | V | CDR3 | DNA
TRBJ2-5 | NA | NA | TRBV25-1 | CASSESRGRWSETQYF | TGTGCCAGCAGTGAAAGTCGAGGACGGTGGTCGGAGACCCAGTACTTC
TRBJ2-7 | TRBD1 | once | TRBV28 | CASRDGQGINEQYF | TGTGCCAGCAGGGACGGACAGGGAATTAACGAGCAGTACTTC
TRBJ1-1 | NA | NA | TRBV7-2 | CASSLYRQNTEAFF | TGTGCCAGCAGCCTGTATCGCCAGAACACTGAAGCTTTCTTT
TRBJ2-5 | NA | NA | TRBV28 | CASSFRGRETQYF | TGTGCCAGCAGTTTTAGGGGGAGAGAGACCCAGTACTTC
TRBJ2-1 | NA | NA | TRBV11-3 | CASSSNRVGEQFF | TGTGCCAGCAGCTCTAACAGGGTCGGCGAGCAGTTCTTC
TRBJ2-3 | NA | NA | TRBV24-1 | CATSDLFAFDTDTQYF | TGTGCCACCAGTGATTTATTTGCATTCGACACAGATACGCAGTATTTT
TRBJ2-5 | TRBD2 | NA | TRBV9 | CASSVGTSGRETQYF | TGTGCCAGCAGCGTTGGGACTAGCGGGAGGGAGACCCAGTACTTC
TRBJ2-2 | NA | once | TRBV7-6 | CATLRGGGNTGELFF | TGTGCCACCCTACGGGGCGGAGGGAACACCGGGGAGCTGTTTTTT
TRBJ1-2 | NA | NA | TRBV7-9 | CASTNRFNGYTF | TGTGCCAGCACCAACAGGTTTAATGGCTACACCTTC
TRBJ2-1 | TRBD2 | NA | TRBV28 | CASPPRFPGLARYNEQFF | TGTGCCAGCCCCCCGCGTTTCCCTGGACTAGCGCGATACAATGAGCAGTTCTTC
TRBJ2-1 | NA | once | TRBV2 | CASTGATYNEQFF | TGTGCCAGCACGGGAGCGACCTACAATGAGCAGTTCTTC
TRBJ1-2 | TRBD1 | NA | TRBV6-2/TRBV6-3 | CASSYRGPYGYTF | TGTGCCAGCAGTTACAGGGGGCCCTATGGCTACACCTTC
TRBJ2-1 | TRBD2 | NA | TRBV29-1 | CSVETSGTAEQFF | TGCAGCGTTGAAACTAGCGGGACGGCTGAGCAGTTCTTC
TRBJ2-1 | NA | NA | TRBV2 | CASSPTGREQFF | TGTGCCAGCAGCCCCACAGGGCGAGAGCAGTTCTTC
TRBJ1-1 | NA | NA | TRBV29-1 | CSADMNTEAFF | TGCAGCGCAGACATGAACACTGAAGCTTTCTTT
TRBJ1-2 | NA | NA | TRBV9 | CASSVAGFGSYGYTF | TGTGCCAGCAGCGTAGCAGGGTTTGGTTCCTATGGCTACACCTTC
TRBJ2-7 | TRBD1 | NA | TRBV7-2 | CASSTPGQFFEQYF | TGTGCCAGCAGCACTCCGGGACAGTTCTTCGAGCAGTACTTC
TRBJ2-4 | NA | once | TRBV6-2/TRBV6-3 | CASSQVGPPRQYF | TGTGCCAGCAGCCAAGTGGGGCCCCCCCGTCAGTACTTC
TRBJ1-5 | TRBD1 | once | TRBV28 | CASSRSNRGIDQPQHF | TGTGCCAGCAGTAGAAGTAACAGGGGGATCGATCAGCCCCAGCATTTT
TRBJ1-1 | NA | once | TRBV10-1 | CASSDQGNTEAFF | TGCGCCAGCAGCGACCAGGGAAACACTGAAGCTTTCTTT
TRBJ2-7 | TRBD2 | NA | TRBV9 | CASSVGLGLAGPSYEQYF | TGTGCCAGCAGCGTAGGACTCGGGCTAGCGGGGCCTTCCTACGAGCAGTACTTC
TRBJ2-7 | NA | NA | TRBV19 | CASSINEQVYEQYF | TGTGCCAGTAGTATAAACGAACAAGTCTACGAGCAGTACTTC
TRBJ1-1 | NA | NA | TRBV29-1 | CSVVRAPEGEAFF | TGCAGCGTTGTTAGGGCGCCTGAGGGGGAAGCTTTCTTT
TRBJ2-1 | TRBD2 | NA | TRBV4-3 | CASSRRTSGGHNEQFF | TGCGCCAGCAGCCGACGGACTAGCGGGGGCCACAATGAGCAGTTCTTC
TRBJ2-7 | NA | NA | TRBV5-5 | CASSPGPRQSSYEQYF | TGTGCCAGCAGCCCTGGACCTAGACAGAGCTCCTACGAGCAGTACTTC
TRBJ1-2 | NA | NA | TRBV19 | CASSSPGLLLYGYTF | TGTGCCAGTAGTTCCCCGGGACTGCTCCTCTATGGCTACACCTTC
TRBJ1-2 | TRBD1 | NA | TRBV4-3 | CASSQDRQGNYGYTF | TGCGCCAGCAGCCAAGATCGACAGGGGAACTATGGCTACACCTTC
TRBJ1-2 | NA | few | TRBV5-1 | CASSLEQGYGYTF | TGCGCCAGCAGCTTGGAACAGGGTTATGGCTACACCTTC
TRBJ2-1 | TRBD2 | NA | TRBV5-6 | CASSLSGSRSYNEQFF | TGTGCCAGCAGCCTTAGCGGGAGTAGGTCCTACAATGAGCAGTTCTTC
TRBJ1-1 | NA | NA | TRBV4-3 | CASSETTRITEAFF | TGCGCCAGCAGCGAAACTACAAGGATCACTGAAGCTTTCTTT